This T cell receptor (beta chain) was obtained from a study of blood T cell repertoires in COVID-19. Looking at the study overall: The cDNA or gDNA used as material had been derived from T cells, B-cell-depleted T cells, or PBMCs.

The CDR3 consists of 14 residues. Between the trimmed V and J ends, which lost 4 bases and 3 bases, there was a span of 13 bases. Germline V gene sequence: CDR1 SGHRS, CDR2 YFSETQ. Using immunoSEQ multiplex PCR, the repertoire was profiled, and TCRdb retains in-frame clones only, with some absent. The sample records 95,000 to 150,000 clones, roughly 85% being singletons. This TCR derives from a woman older than 75 with COVID-19, enrolled during active disease. Sequencing was done on a sample of peripheral blood. The gene calls are TRBV5-1 and TRBJ1-2; maybe TRBD1 (6 bases). This CDR3 is CASSTEQGDYGYTF. The CDR3 DNA reads as TGCGCCAGCAGCACAGAACAGGGAGACTATGGCTACACCTTC.